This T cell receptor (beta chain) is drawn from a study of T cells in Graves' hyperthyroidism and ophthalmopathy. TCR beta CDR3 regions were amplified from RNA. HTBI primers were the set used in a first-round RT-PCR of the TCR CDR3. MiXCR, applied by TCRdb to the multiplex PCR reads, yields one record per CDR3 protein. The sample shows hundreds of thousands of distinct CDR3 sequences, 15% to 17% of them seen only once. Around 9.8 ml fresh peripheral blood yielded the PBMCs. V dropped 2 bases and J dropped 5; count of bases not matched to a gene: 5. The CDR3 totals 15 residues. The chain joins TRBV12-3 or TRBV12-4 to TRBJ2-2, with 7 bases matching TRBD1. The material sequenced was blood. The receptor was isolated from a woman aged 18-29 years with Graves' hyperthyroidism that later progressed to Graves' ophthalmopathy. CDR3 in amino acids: CASSLSQGLTGELFF. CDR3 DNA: TGTGCCAGCAGTTTATCACAGGGGTTGACCGGGGAGCTGTTTTTT.